One and the same sample provided the 10 T cell receptor beta chains below, sequenced in a study of blood T cell repertoires in COVID-19. The assay was immunoSEQ multiplex PCR, and TCRdb's table has in-frame clones only and misses some. The sample shows approximately 200,000 clones, almost 90% of them seen only once. Material for sequencing was peripheral blood. These receptor sequences come from a woman aged 60 to 75 with acute or convalescent COVID-19.

J is TRBJ1-2 and V is TRBV19, with D possibly being TRBD1 (5 bases). Germline values: CDR1 LNHDA, CDR2 SQIVND (reference sequence). This CDR3 comprises 17 residues. V lost 3 bases, J lost 3 bases, and 20 bases lay in between. This CDR3 reads CASSISAGLASDYGYTF. CDR3 nucleotide sequence: TGTGCCAGTAGTATCTCGGCAGGGCTGGCCTCCGACTATGGCTACACCTTC.

This chain links TRBV9 with TRBJ2-1; D gene unclear. V was trimmed by 3 bases and J by 4 bases, leaving 8 bases between them. The germline V gene has CDR1 SGDLS and CDR2 YYNGEE. CDR3 size: 13 residues. The CDR3 loop reads CASSATLYNEQFF. For the CDR3, the DNA is TGTGCCAGCAGCGCGACTCTATACAATGAGCAGTTCTTC.

V usage is TRBV21-1 and J usage is TRBJ1-4; TRBD1 is taken as the D call from the table, unchecked against the DNA. TRBV21-1 is assigned pseudogene status. The length of the CDR3 is 15 residues. CDR3 in DNA: TGTGCCAGCAGCAGCACCCAGGGGGTATATGAAAAACTGTTTTTT. Its translation: CASSSTQGVYEKLFF.

This chain connects TRBV5-1 to TRBJ2-6; D not certain. V was shortened by 0 bases and J by 0 bases, with 10 bases between the two germline ends. The CDR3 contains 17 residues. In germline, CDR1 is SGHRS, CDR2 YFSETQ. As DNA, the CDR3 is TGCGCCAGCAGCTTGGGCACACGTTCCTCTGGGGCCAACGTCCTGACTTTC. Translated: CASSLGTRSSGANVLTF.

V gene TRBV9 combines with J gene TRBJ2-7; TRBD1 agrees at 9 bases. The CDR3 sequence is 14 residues long. With 0 bases clipped from V and 4 bases from J, the junction kept 2 bases outside the gene matches. Germline lookup yields CDR1 SGDLS and CDR2 YYNGEE. CDR3 residues: CASSVVDRGYEQYF. The CDR3 DNA reads as TGTGCCAGCAGCGTAGTCGACAGGGGGTACGAGCAGTACTTC.

Turning to this clone: Other nucleotide sequences in the sample specify the same CDR3. This sequence joins TRBV18 and TRBJ1-5, with 7 bases fitting TRBD1. V lost 6 bases to trimming and J lost 4 bases; unmatched junction nucleotides: 9. The V gene's germline CDR1 is KGHSH and CDR2 LQKENI. This CDR3 region has 15 residues. CDR3 in amino acids: CASSQTGTVNQPQHF. In DNA, the CDR3 is TGTGCCAGCTCCCAAACCGGGACAGTGAATCAGCCCCAGCATTTT.

V is TRBV5-1 and J is TRBJ1-6; a weak D match, TRBD1 (5 bases). Germline CDR1 SGHRS, CDR2 YFSETQ. V lost 0 bases and J lost 4, with 11 bases in between. CDR3 length: 16 amino acids. CDR3 nucleotide sequence: TGCGCCAGCAGCTTGGAGACAGTCAGGTATAATTCACCCCTCCACTTT. Protein: CASSLETVRYNSPLHF.

The V call is TRBV7-9, the J call TRBJ2-2, with TRBD2 matching 12 bases. The germline gives CDR1 SEHNR, CDR2 FQNEAQ (reference sequence). CDR3 length: 16 amino acids. Trimming at V came to 6 bases and at J to 5 bases, leaving 7 bases not matched to a gene. In DNA form, the CDR3 reads TGTGCCAGCAGGCCTACCGGGACTAGCGGGACCGGGGAGCTGTTTTTT. Translated: CASRPTGTSGTGELFF.

This chain joins TRBV6-2 or TRBV6-3 and TRBJ2-5; maybe TRBD2 (6 bases). Germline lookup yields CDR1 MNHEY and CDR2 SVGEGT. The V end lost 2 bases, the J end lost 5 bases, and 9 bases lay between the germline ends. This CDR3 is built from 13 residues. CDR3 protein: CASSYRGIETQYF. CDR3 coding DNA: TGTGCCAGCAGTTACCGGGGGATCGAGACCCAGTACTTC.

The table lists this clone with a count of one. V usage is TRBV5-1 and J usage is TRBJ1-5; TRBD1 matches 7 bases. The V gene end was trimmed by 4 bases and the J gene end by 4 bases; junction bases not matched to a gene: 11. Germline loops: CDR1 SGHRS, CDR2 YFSETQ. CDR3 length: 16 amino acids. The chain's CDR3 is CASSVSTGTANQPQHF. In DNA, the CDR3 is TGCGCCAGCAGCGTTTCCACCGGGACAGCTAATCAGCCCCAGCATTTT.